The clone carrying this T cell receptor (beta chain) was seen a handful of times. One junction end disagrees with the germline gene, perhaps due to a read error. Produced via immunoSEQ multiplex PCR; TCRdb's table is partial and in-frame only. The profile covers approximately 160,000 clones, with around four fifths appearing a single time and about 9.3% taken by the ten largest. The data derive from a study of PD-1 blockade in classical Hodgkin lymphoma. The germline CDR1 and CDR2 sequences are ENHRY and SYGVKD. CDR3 length: 14 amino acids. After autologous stem cell transplantation all patients relapsed, and prior brentuximab vedotin exposure differed between cohorts.

The rearrangement joins TRBV10-3 to TRBJ1-3; D remains ambiguous. This TCR came from a human donor with classical Hodgkin lymphoma. The source material was peripheral blood mononuclear cells (PBMCs), sampled before the second cycle of nivolumab. As DNA, the CDR3 is TGTGCCAGCAGTTACTTGGGTTCGGGAAACACCATATATTTT. Its translation: CASSYLGSGNTIYF.